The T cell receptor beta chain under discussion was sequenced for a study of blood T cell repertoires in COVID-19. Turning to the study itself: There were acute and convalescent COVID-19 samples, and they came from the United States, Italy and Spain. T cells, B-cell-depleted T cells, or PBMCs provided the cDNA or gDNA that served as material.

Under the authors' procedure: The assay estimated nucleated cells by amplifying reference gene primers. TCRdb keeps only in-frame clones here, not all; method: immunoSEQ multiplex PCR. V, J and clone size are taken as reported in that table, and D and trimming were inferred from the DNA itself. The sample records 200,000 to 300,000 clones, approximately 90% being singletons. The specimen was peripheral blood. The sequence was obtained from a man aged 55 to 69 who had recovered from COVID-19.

The CDR3 DNA reads TGCGCCAGCAGCTTGGTAGCGGGGTGGATGCAGTACTTC. The encoded protein is CASSLVAGWMQYF. The chain couples TRBV5-1 to TRBJ2-7, with 8 bases identical to TRBD2. Germline-derived CDR1 and CDR2 are SGHRS and YFSETQ. The ends lost 0 bases at V and 9 bases at J; junction bases unmatched: 5. The CDR3 totals 13 residues.